The rows below give T cell receptor beta chains drawn from one sample of a study of cytomegalovirus exposure and HLA in healthy donors. Clones were sequenced by immunoSEQ multiplex PCR, and TCRdb holds only the in-frame ones, with some missing. The table has approximately 160,000 clones, approximately 72% seen once; the top ten hold approximately 1.5%. The source material was PBMCs. The receptor set was obtained from a man aged 45-65 years in good health and CMV-seronegative. The CDR3 runs from the conserved cysteine through the conserved F or W. A D gene is named only where the DNA matches it firmly. A clone size is listed for some rows: how often the clone was seen (once, few, many), or a class if it is expanded.

abundance: NA; v_gene: TRBV6-6; d_gene: NA; j_gene: TRBJ1-1; CDR3aa: CASSLREGGTEAFF
abundance: few; v_gene: TRBV4-3; d_gene: TRBD1; j_gene: TRBJ1-1; CDR3aa: CASSHTGQASNTEAFF
abundance: few; v_gene: TRBV27; d_gene: TRBD2; j_gene: TRBJ2-7; CDR3aa: CASSMTSGGPGQYF
abundance: NA; v_gene: TRBV19; d_gene: NA; j_gene: TRBJ2-5; CDR3aa: CASSVGLYPGVETQYF
abundance: NA; v_gene: TRBV7-2; d_gene: TRBD1; j_gene: TRBJ1-5; CDR3aa: CASSRQGNQPQHF
abundance: NA; v_gene: TRBV19; d_gene: TRBD1; j_gene: TRBJ1-4; CDR3aa: CASSTQTGGNEKLFF
abundance: NA; v_gene: TRBV19; d_gene: TRBD2; j_gene: TRBJ2-1; CDR3aa: CASSIGGSLAGAPPGQFF
abundance: NA; v_gene: TRBV19; d_gene: TRBD2; j_gene: TRBJ2-2; CDR3aa: CASSLAGGNTGELFF
abundance: NA; v_gene: TRBV5-5; d_gene: NA; j_gene: TRBJ1-5; CDR3aa: CASSLRTTTQPQHF
abundance: NA; v_gene: TRBV27; d_gene: TRBD1; j_gene: TRBJ2-6; CDR3aa: CASSSTPGGIGANVLTF
abundance: few; v_gene: TRBV4-3; d_gene: NA; j_gene: TRBJ1-5; CDR3aa: CASSPSGRGVQPQHF
abundance: NA; v_gene: TRBV4-2; d_gene: NA; j_gene: TRBJ2-7; CDR3aa: CASSQEGTGATYEQYF
abundance: NA; v_gene: TRBV7-2; d_gene: NA; j_gene: TRBJ1-1; CDR3aa: CASSLVVSDTEAFF
abundance: few; v_gene: TRBV13; d_gene: NA; j_gene: TRBJ2-7; CDR3aa: CASSSGSGFEQYF
abundance: few; v_gene: TRBV5-1; d_gene: TRBD2; j_gene: TRBJ2-5; CDR3aa: CASRRASGQETQYF